The following is a T cell receptor beta chain sequence with its context. This record belongs to a study of blood T cell repertoires in COVID-19. Study background: Sites in the United States, Italy and Spain provided acute and convalescent COVID-19 samples. In each case, the material was cDNA or gDNA derived from T cells, B-cell-depleted T cells, or PBMCs.

Methods used by the authors: Estimation of nucleated cell counts was performed using reference gene primer amplification. Repertoires were generated with immunoSEQ multiplex PCR, while TCRdb's copy carries only in-frame clones and drops some. D and trimming were read from the DNA, whereas the V and J calls and clone size are those reported in that table. The profile covers under 150,000 clones, with around 83% appearing a single time and approximately 5% taken by the ten largest. V was clipped by 7 bases and J by 2 bases; unmatched bases: 11. The CDR3 covers 17 residues. CDR1 and CDR2 (germline): LNHDA, SQIVND (reference sequence).

The chain carries TRBV19 and TRBJ1-6; 7 bases are a match to TRBD1. The source of this sequence is a woman aged 60-70 years with COVID-19, enrolled during active disease. The sample taken for sequencing was peripheral blood. CDR3 sequence (DNA): TGTGCCAGTAAGGACACGGGACAGCAACCCTATAATTCACCCCTCCACTTT. It is translated as CASKDTGQQPYNSPLHF.